The 9 T cell receptor beta chains listed next were all sequenced from one sample in a study of T cell repertoires in cytomegalovirus infection. MiXCR, applied by TCRdb to the reads, yields one record per CDR3 protein. The table has about 360,000 distinct CDR3 sequences, approximately 35% seen once; the top ten hold approximately 13%. No antigen is known for these receptors. The material was cultured PBMCs, obtained from culture after CMV antigen stimulation. The receptor set was obtained from a human donor in good health (CMV status not recorded). Some clones in this sample may be carry-over from other donors' samples.

The chain recombines TRBV19 with TRBJ2-3, with 11 bases identical to TRBD2. The J segment lost 5 bases and the V segment lost 3 bases, leaving 7 bases of the junction unmatched. The CDR3 loop spans 16 amino acids. CDR1 is LNHDA and CDR2 is SQIVND in the germline V gene (reference sequence). DNA of the CDR3: TGTGCCAGTAGTATGATAACTAGCGGGAGAGGAGATACGCAGTATTTT. Amino acids: CASSMITSGRGDTQYF.

The gene calls are TRBV19 and TRBJ2-1; D perhaps matches TRBD2 (5 bases). This CDR3 is 15 amino acids long. The V gene lost 3 bases and the J gene lost 9 bases, with 18 bases spanning the gap. Germline CDR1 is LNHDA and CDR2 is SQIVND (reference sequence). Written as DNA, the CDR3 is TGTGCCAGTAGTATCACGGGCCCTCCCGGGGTTGAGCAGTTCTTC. The encoded protein is CASSITGPPGVEQFF.

The chain joins TRBV7-6 to TRBJ1-1; D is uncertain. V gave up 5 bases and J gave up 1 base, with 14 bases separating them. This CDR3 region has 15 residues. CDR1 and CDR2 from the germline V gene are SGHVS and FNYEAQ. The CDR3, as DNA: TGTGCCAGCAGCGGAGCCCAAAGAGGGAACACTGAAGCTTTCTTT. Translating gives CASSGAQRGNTEAFF.

This clonotype was observed a few times. The rearrangement uses TRBV6-1 and TRBJ2-3; D assignment may be TRBD1 or TRBD2 (5 bases each). This CDR3 spans 14 amino acids. Germline V gene lookup returns CDR1 MNHNS and CDR2 SASEGT. The V and J ends lost 4 bases and 2 bases respectively, with 10 bases between them. The CDR3 protein is CASSGDRTTDTQYF. CDR3 bases: TGTGCCAGCAGTGGGGACCGAACCACAGATACGCAGTATTTT.

This clonotype was counted a few times. The J gene is TRBJ2-1, the V gene TRBV19; D not resolved. CDR3 size: 16 residues. The V gene lost 8 bases and the J gene lost 4 bases, with 21 bases spanning the gap. Germline CDR1 LNHDA, CDR2 SQIVND (reference sequence). The CDR3 region has the DNA TGTGCCAGTTCCCAACGACAAGACCCAAGGTACAATGAGCAGTTCTTC. Protein product: CASSQRQDPRYNEQFF. Supplemented by reference TRBV19 and TRBJ2-1, the full variable domain reads DGGITQSPKYLFRKEGQNVTLSCEQNLNHDAMYWYRQDPGQGLRLIYYSQIVNDFQKGDIAEGYSVSREKKESFPLTVTSAQKNPTAFYLCASSQRQDPRYNEQFFGPGTRLTVL.

There are a few counts of this clonotype. The chain carries TRBV27 and TRBJ1-2; D call uncertain. The V and J ends lost 5 bases and 6 bases respectively, with 13 bases between them. The germline CDR1 and CDR2 sequences are MNHEY and SMNVEV (reference sequence). The CDR3 contains 13 residues. In DNA form, the CDR3 reads TGTGCCAGCAGTCTTAGGCCACTACATGGCTACACCTTC. Protein: CASSLRPLHGYTF.

This clonotype came up a few times. This sequence joins TRBV7-4 and TRBJ2-1; the D gene is possibly TRBD2 (5 bases). In germline, CDR1 is SGHVT, CDR2 SQSDAQ. There are 12 residues in the CDR3. Between the trimmed V and J ends, which lost 2 bases and 8 bases, there was a span of 7 bases. For the CDR3, the DNA is TGTGCCAGCAGCTTAATTAGCGATGAGCAGTTCTTC. Translating it yields CASSLISDEQFF.

This chain uses TRBV7-6 with TRBJ1-2, with D hard to call. This CDR3 spans 14 amino acids. The germline gives CDR1 SGHVS, CDR2 FNYEAQ. Trimming stripped 3 bases from V and 1 base from J, with 9 bases between. In DNA form, the CDR3 reads TGTGCCAGCAGCTTCACAAATATTAACTATGGCTACACCTTC. Its translation is CASSFTNINYGYTF.

This sequence joins TRBV7-2 and TRBJ1-5; D gene unclear. The CDR3 covers 13 residues. V was shortened by 5 bases and J by 4 bases, with 9 bases between the two germline ends. Germline values: CDR1 SGHTA, CDR2 FQGNSA. CDR3 sequence: CASSQRENQPQHF. CDR3 in DNA: TGTGCCAGCAGCCAACGGGAGAATCAGCCCCAGCATTTT.